Below, 10 T cell receptor beta chains from the same sample are listed, as sequenced in a study of shared clonotypes between healthy human individuals (dated by TCRdb to 2020 to 2022). Receptor libraries were prepared by the immunoSEQ multiplex PCR assay. The source is immuneACCESS, and TCRdb retained only in-frame sequences with V and J called. Part of the clones is not carried over; for the studies checked, unresolved V genes explain less than half of this, and the remainder is unexplained. The sample table contains just over 2,000,000 clones; only one count was recorded for approximately 94% of them. Roughly 1.1% of the sample comes from the top ten. CD8 naive samples consisted of CD45RO-negative cells that were positively selected for CCR7, yielding a CD45RA+CCR7+ population without TemRA cells. Input material: naive CD8+ T cells sorted from blood. In light of the paper, this sample's cell subset or site label describes: CD45RA+CCR7+. These receptors were obtained from a man aged 18 to 29 in good health.

Regarding this clone: This specimen includes other DNA sequences encoding the same CDR3. The rearrangement uses TRBV18 and TRBJ2-7; 9 nucleotides align to TRBD1. Germline-derived CDR1 and CDR2 are KGHSH and LQKENI. J lost 1 base, V lost 3 bases, and 4 bases had no gene match. The CDR3 has 15 amino acids. The CDR3 loop is CASSPGDRVSYEQYF. The CDR3 DNA reads as TGTGCCAGCTCACCTGGGGACAGGGTATCCTACGAGCAGTACTTC.

V gene TRBV5-1 combines with J gene TRBJ2-3; a weak D match, TRBD2 (5 bases). Germline-derived CDR1 and CDR2 are SGHRS and YFSETQ. The ends were cut back, 3 bases at V and 1 base at J, with 9 bases in the middle. CDR3 length: 14 amino acids. The CDR3, as DNA: TGCGCCAGCAGCTCCGGGATTGGCACAGATACGCAGTATTTT. Translation gives CASSSGIGTDTQYF.

This chain uses TRBV5-1 with TRBJ2-7; 7 bases are shared with TRBD2. The CDR3 is 12 residues long. The ends lost 5 bases at V and 5 bases at J; junction bases unmatched: 4. The V gene's germline CDR1 is SGHRS and CDR2 YFSETQ. The CDR3 sequence is CASSAGEHEQYF. The CDR3 coding sequence is TGCGCCAGCAGTGCGGGGGAACACGAGCAGTACTTC.

The CDR3 coding sequence is TGTGCCAGCGGATTGGCTCCGAACACTGAAGCTTTCTTT. Protein product: CASGLAPNTEAFF. The chain employs TRBV6-5 and TRBJ1-1; D remains ambiguous. The CDR3 is 13 residues long. V lost 8 bases to trimming and J lost 1 base, with 11 bases between them. The germline CDR1 and CDR2 sequences are MNHEY and SVGAGI.

The chain joins TRBV27 to TRBJ2-3; D may correspond to TRBD1 or TRBD2 (6 bases each). The CDR3 runs 14 residues. Trimming took off 10 bases at V and 2 bases at J, with 16 bases between the two ends. Germline V gene sequence: CDR1 MNHEY, CDR2 SMNVEV (reference sequence). CDR3 region: CATSWGADTDTQYF. The CDR3 region has the DNA TGTGCCACCTCGTGGGGGGCGGACACAGATACGCAGTATTTT.

The V call is TRBV5-1, the J call TRBJ1-1; TRBD1 matches at 8 bases. The CDR3 has 15 residues. The germline V gene encodes CDR1 SGHRS and CDR2 YFSETQ. The ends lost 4 bases at V and 1 base at J; junction bases unmatched: 6. CDR3 coding DNA: TGCGCCAGCAGCCCCTGGACAGGGCCGAACACTGAAGCTTTCTTT. This sequence encodes CASSPWTGPNTEAFF.

This clone was found a few times. The sample carries other DNA sequences with the same CDR3. V is TRBV7-9 and J is TRBJ2-7; D not certain. The V and J ends lost 5 bases and 0 bases respectively, with 8 bases between them. Germline values: CDR1 SEHNR, CDR2 FQNEAQ (reference sequence). The CDR3 contains 13 residues. CDR3 protein: CASSPQSSYEQYF. In DNA, the CDR3 is TGTGCCAGCAGCCCCCAGAGCTCCTACGAGCAGTACTTC.

The chain is built from TRBV10-3 and TRBJ2-2; 8 nucleotides line up with TRBD2. The CDR3 extends over 15 amino acids. The trim removed 4 bases at V and 8 bases at J, leaving 9 bases unmatched. CDR1 is ENHRY and CDR2 is SYGVKD in the germline V gene. The CDR3 protein is CAISGSGSAEGELFF. DNA of the CDR3: TGTGCCATCAGTGGCAGCGGGAGTGCGGAAGGGGAGCTGTTTTTT.

V usage is TRBV7-2 and J usage is TRBJ1-5; tentative D call: TRBD1 (5 bases). Looked up from germline, CDR1 is SGHTA and CDR2 is FQGNSA. The ends were cut back, 2 bases at V and 7 bases at J, with 21 bases in the middle. The CDR3 length is 17 residues. CDR3 loop: CASSLLPVGEVRQPQHF. The CDR3 coding sequence is TGTGCCAGCAGCTTATTACCCGTGGGGGAGGTAAGGCAGCCCCAGCATTTT.

This CDR3 is CASSPPINTEAFF. DNA for the CDR3: TGTGCCAGCAGCCCACCTATCAACACTGAAGCTTTCTTT. The rearrangement joins TRBV9 to TRBJ1-1; D remains ambiguous. The CDR3 totals 13 residues. Trimming took off 4 bases at V and 2 bases at J, with 9 bases between the two ends. Germline CDR1 SGDLS, CDR2 YYNGEE.